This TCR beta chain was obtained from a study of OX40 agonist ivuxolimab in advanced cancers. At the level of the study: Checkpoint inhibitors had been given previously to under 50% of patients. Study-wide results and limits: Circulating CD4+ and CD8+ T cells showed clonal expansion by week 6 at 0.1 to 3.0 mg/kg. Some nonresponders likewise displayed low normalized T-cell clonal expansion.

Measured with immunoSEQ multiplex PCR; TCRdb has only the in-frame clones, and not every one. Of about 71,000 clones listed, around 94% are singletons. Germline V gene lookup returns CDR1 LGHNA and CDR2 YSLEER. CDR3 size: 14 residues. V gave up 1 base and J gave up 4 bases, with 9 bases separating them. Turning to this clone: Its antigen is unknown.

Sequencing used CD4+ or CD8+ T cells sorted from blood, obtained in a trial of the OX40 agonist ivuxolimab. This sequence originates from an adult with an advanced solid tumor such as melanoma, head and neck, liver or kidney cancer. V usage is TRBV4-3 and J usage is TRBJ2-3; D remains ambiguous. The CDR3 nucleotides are TGCGCCAGCAGCCAAGGTGTTGCTTCAGATACGCAGTATTTT. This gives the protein CASSQGVASDTQYF.